This TCR beta chain is drawn from a study of OX40 agonist ivuxolimab in advanced cancers. The CDR3 spans 15 residues. Germline-derived CDR1 and CDR2 are LNHDA and SQIVND (reference sequence). Trimming cost V 3 bases and J 2 bases, with 11 bases left between them. It was autoimmune disease history or systemic immunosuppression that excluded patients. Libraries were prepared by immunoSEQ multiplex PCR; TCRdb keeps only in-frame clonotypes and omits some of them. The sample lists tens of thousands of clones; nearly 90% were seen once. Sequencing was performed on CD4+ or CD8+ T cells sorted from blood, taken in a trial of the OX40 agonist ivuxolimab. This receptor was identified in an adult with an advanced solid tumor such as melanoma, head and neck, liver or kidney cancer. The chain combines TRBV19 with TRBJ1-5; D uncertain. This CDR3 reads CASSILGEGNQPQHF. For the CDR3, the DNA is TGTGCCAGTAGTATCCTCGGGGAAGGCAATCAGCCCCAGCATTTT.